This T cell receptor (beta chain) was recorded in a study of patients with pleural tuberculosis. MiXCR, applied by TCRdb to the reads, yields one record per CDR3 protein. Of 29,000 or so distinct CDR3 sequences in the sample, 15% to 20% were seen once. Losses at the gene ends were 2 bases for V and 3 bases for J; bases not matched to a gene: 5. The CDR3 extends over 15 amino acids. Germline CDR1 reads MNHEY; CDR2 reads SMNVEV (reference sequence). There are many counts of this clonotype. The receptor's source is a human donor with pleural tuberculosis. The sequencing sample was made of peripheral blood. This chain joins TRBV27 and TRBJ2-7; TRBD2 aligns across 9 bases. CDR3 sequence: CASSLALAGLYEQYF. In DNA, the CDR3 is TGTGCCAGCAGTTTAGCGCTAGCGGGGCTCTACGAGCAGTACTTC.